Listed here is a single TCR beta chain. The V end lost 2 bases, the J end lost 4 bases, and 15 bases lay between the germline ends. The CDR3 is made up of 16 amino acids. Germline V gene sequence: CDR1 WSHSY, CDR2 SAAADI. Measured with immunoSEQ multiplex PCR; TCRdb has only the in-frame clones, and not every one. The data contain around 2,200 clones, about 85% of them singletons. Using positive magnetic bead selection on an AutoMACS, CD4+ and CD8+ cells were isolated, after which their purity was checked by flow cytometry. This sample is drawn from a study of somatic mutations in cytotoxic T cells in rheumatoid arthritis. Turning to the study itself: Peripheral blood samples of more than 25 ml EDTA were taken from patients directly after diagnosis and before treatment.

The sequence derives from a man in his 60s with rheumatoid arthritis. This sequence joins TRBV10-2 and TRBJ1-5; possible D gene TRBD1, 5 bases. What was sequenced was CD8+ T cells sorted from blood. For the CDR3, the DNA is TGCGCCAGCAGTGAGGCGGGGGGGTACGGGAATCAGCCCCAGCATTTT. This gives the protein CASSEAGGYGNQPQHF.